This T cell receptor (beta chain) came from a study of response to subunit inactivated influenza vaccine. Regarding the study as a whole: Seasonal influenza vaccination, on each occasion, was suggested by the authors to recruit few new T cells.

Germline CDR1 is SGHAT and CDR2 is FQNNGV. With 1 base removed from V and 3 bases from J, the gap between germline ends came to 13 bases. The CDR3 runs to 15 residues. Details on this clonotype: As yet, its antigen is unknown.

MiXCR was run by TCRdb on the RT-PCR reads, yielding one entry per CDR3 protein. In the table there are around 180,000 distinct CDR3 sequences, around 8.8% of which are singletons. The clonotype originates from a man in his fifties who received an inactivated influenza vaccine. This sample comprised non-naive T cells sorted from PBMCs, obtained on the day of vaccination. The chain recombines TRBV11-2 with TRBJ2-7; D may match TRBD1 or TRBD2 (5 bases each). The CDR3 DNA follows: TGTGCCAGCAGCTTAGTCTACGGGGCCCGCTACGAGCAGTACTTC. Translated, it gives CASSLVYGARYEQYF.